This note documents a single TCR beta chain sequence. The sample is drawn from a study of CD8 T cells in Susac syndrome. After extraction with the RNeasy kit, about 0.45 to 1 ug of the RNA was reverse transcribed using random hexamers. MiXCR, run by TCRdb on the immunoSEQ multiplex PCR reads, gives a single entry per CDR3 protein. The sample yields under 200,000 distinct CDR3 sequences, around 96% seen once. The authors sequenced TCR beta from blood CD8+ and CD4+ T cells. Patients with stable or active relapsing-remitting disease, all of them treatment-naive, made up the multiple sclerosis controls. The TEMRA cells underwent FACS enrichment, while the CD8+ and CD4+ T cells underwent negative isolation. This receptor was obtained from a human donor with multiple sclerosis. Sequencing was done on a sample of CD8+ T cells from PBMCs.

The CDR3 DNA sequence: TGTGCCAGCAGTCCGGGACTAGTTAACGAGCAGTACTTC. The encoded protein is CASSPGLVNEQYF. The chain uses TRBV28 and TRBJ2-7, with 8 bases fitting TRBD2. The length of the CDR3 is 13 residues. V dropped 5 bases and J dropped 5; count of bases not matched to a gene: 5. Germline values: CDR1 MDHEN, CDR2 SYDVKM.